A selection of T cell receptor beta chains follows, all from one sample in a study of blood T cell repertoires in COVID-19. The protocol was immunoSEQ multiplex PCR, while the TCRdb copy is restricted to in-frame clones and leaves out a portion. The table includes a few hundred thousand clones, approximately 85% detected once. Source material: PBMCs or T cells enriched from blood (not recorded which). These receptors originate from a woman aged 30 to 39 who had recovered from COVID-19. The CDR3 runs from the conserved cysteine through the conserved F or W. A D gene is named only where the DNA matches it firmly. Clone size is given for some rows only: seen once, a few or many times, or a class if the clone is expanded.

j_call: TRBJ2-7
v_call: TRBV27
clone_size: .
d_call: .
cdr3_aa: CASRVLSQVYEQYF
cdr3_nt: TGTGCCAGCAGGGTCCTATCACAGGTTTACGAGCAGTACTTC

j_call: TRBJ1-2
v_call: TRBV7-2
clone_size: .
d_call: .
cdr3_aa: CASTPGGGYTF
cdr3_nt: TGTGCCAGCACCCCCGGGGGGGGCTACACCTTC

j_call: TRBJ1-1
v_call: TRBV7-9
clone_size: .
d_call: .
cdr3_aa: CASSPLNTEAFF
cdr3_nt: TGTGCCAGCAGCCCATTGAACACTGAAGCTTTCTTT

j_call: TRBJ2-3
v_call: TRBV28
clone_size: .
d_call: .
cdr3_aa: CASSPLGPQNTQYF
cdr3_nt: TGTGCCAGCAGTCCCCTTGGCCCCCAAAATACGCAGTATTTT

j_call: TRBJ2-7
v_call: TRBV7-2
clone_size: .
d_call: TRBD1
cdr3_aa: CASSLAGQPSYEQYF
cdr3_nt: TGTGCCAGCAGCTTAGCGGGACAGCCTTCCTACGAGCAGTACTTC

j_call: TRBJ1-2
v_call: TRBV5-1
clone_size: once
d_call: TRBD1
cdr3_aa: CASSLEQGTYGYTF
cdr3_nt: TGCGCCAGCAGCTTGGAACAGGGGACCTATGGCTACACCTTC

j_call: TRBJ2-3
v_call: TRBV12-3/TRBV12-4
clone_size: .
d_call: .
cdr3_aa: CASSSLRTQYF
cdr3_nt: TGTGCCAGCAGTTCCCTAAGAACGCAGTATTTT

j_call: TRBJ2-1
v_call: TRBV28
clone_size: .
d_call: .
cdr3_aa: CASSLGTPYNEQFF
cdr3_nt: TGTGCCAGCAGTTTAGGGACTCCGTACAATGAGCAGTTCTTC

j_call: TRBJ1-2
v_call: TRBV5-5
clone_size: .
d_call: TRBD1
cdr3_aa: CASSPGQGGYGYTF
cdr3_nt: TGTGCCAGCAGCCCCGGACAGGGAGGCTATGGCTACACCTTC

j_call: TRBJ1-1
v_call: TRBV29-1
clone_size: .
d_call: .
cdr3_aa: CSVAVQGSVTEAFF
cdr3_nt: TGCAGCGTTGCGGTCCAGGGAAGTGTCACTGAAGCTTTCTTT

j_call: TRBJ2-1
v_call: TRBV5-1
clone_size: .
d_call: TRBD2
cdr3_aa: CASSLGLAGVSYNEQFF
cdr3_nt: TGCGCCAGCAGCTTGGGACTAGCGGGAGTGTCCTACAATGAGCAGTTCTTC

j_call: TRBJ2-1
v_call: TRBV11-2
clone_size: .
d_call: .
cdr3_aa: CASSLGAGNDYNEQFF
cdr3_nt: TGTGCCAGCAGCTTAGGGGCGGGGAATGACTACAATGAGCAGTTCTTC

j_call: TRBJ2-2
v_call: TRBV3-1/TRBV3-2
clone_size: once
d_call: TRBD1
cdr3_aa: CASSQSPGTGTGELFF
cdr3_nt: TGTGCCAGCAGCCAATCCCCCGGGACAGGGACCGGGGAGCTGTTTTTT

j_call: TRBJ2-3
v_call: TRBV24-1
clone_size: once
d_call: TRBD1
cdr3_aa: CATSDVSTGQGSDTQYF
cdr3_nt: TGTGCCACCAGTGATGTTTCGACAGGGCAAGGATCAGATACGCAGTATTTT

j_call: TRBJ2-5
v_call: TRBV7-6
clone_size: .
d_call: .
cdr3_aa: CASSLLGPGTQQETQYF
cdr3_nt: TGTGCCAGCAGCTTATTGGGGCCAGGTACCCAACAAGAGACCCAGTACTTC

j_call: TRBJ2-4
v_call: TRBV28
clone_size: .
d_call: TRBD1
cdr3_aa: CASSNAGQGSKNIQYF
cdr3_nt: TGTGCCAGCAGTAACGCGGGACAGGGTTCCAAAAACATTCAGTACTTC

j_call: TRBJ2-2
v_call: TRBV5-4
clone_size: .
d_call: .
cdr3_aa: CASSFEAGTGELFF
cdr3_nt: TGTGCCAGCAGCTTCGAGGCGGGGACCGGGGAGCTGTTTTTT

j_call: TRBJ2-5
v_call: TRBV24-1
clone_size: .
d_call: TRBD1
cdr3_aa: CATRGQGGETQYF
cdr3_nt: TGTGCCACCAGGGGACAGGGCGGCGAGACCCAGTACTTC

j_call: TRBJ1-1
v_call: TRBV5-1
clone_size: .
d_call: .
cdr3_aa: CASSSGSAMDTEAFF
cdr3_nt: TGCGCCAGCAGTTCGGGGTCGGCCATGGATACTGAAGCTTTCTTT

j_call: TRBJ1-5
v_call: TRBV6-5
clone_size: few
d_call: TRBD1
cdr3_aa: CASNLQGYGQPQHF
cdr3_nt: TGTGCCAGCAACCTACAGGGGTATGGCCAGCCCCAGCATTTT

j_call: TRBJ2-5
v_call: TRBV2
clone_size: .
d_call: TRBD1
cdr3_aa: CASTRTGQQETQYF
cdr3_nt: TGTGCCAGCACCCGGACAGGCCAGCAAGAGACCCAGTACTTC

j_call: TRBJ2-2
v_call: TRBV18
clone_size: .
d_call: TRBD2
cdr3_aa: CASSPRGGLLNTGELFF
cdr3_nt: TGTGCCAGCTCACCACGGGGGGGACTCCTGAACACCGGGGAGCTGTTTTTT

j_call: TRBJ1-5
v_call: TRBV10-3
clone_size: .
d_call: TRBD1
cdr3_aa: CAISESRQGAVGQPQHF
cdr3_nt: TGTGCCATCAGTGAGTCGAGACAGGGGGCTGTGGGTCAGCCCCAGCATTTT

j_call: TRBJ1-1
v_call: TRBV4-1
clone_size: .
d_call: .
cdr3_aa: CASSPPGKGGEAFF
cdr3_nt: TGCGCCAGCAGCCCCCCTGGGAAGGGGGGGGAAGCTTTCTTT

j_call: TRBJ2-7
v_call: TRBV5-5
clone_size: .
d_call: TRBD2
cdr3_aa: CASSWGGGTSYEQYF
cdr3_nt: TGTGCCAGCAGCTGGGGCGGGGGGACCTCCTACGAGCAGTACTTC

j_call: TRBJ1-5
v_call: TRBV2
clone_size: .
d_call: .
cdr3_aa: CASNPSRLVGSYQPQHF
cdr3_nt: TGTGCCAGCAACCCATCCCGCCTGGTCGGTAGCTATCAGCCCCAGCATTTT

j_call: TRBJ2-3
v_call: TRBV3-1/TRBV3-2
clone_size: .
d_call: TRBD2
cdr3_aa: CASSQGASGSTQYF
cdr3_nt: TGTGCCAGCAGCCAAGGGGCTAGCGGGAGTACGCAGTATTTT

j_call: TRBJ1-2
v_call: TRBV6-2/TRBV6-3
clone_size: .
d_call: .
cdr3_aa: CASSYSRQAGGYTF
cdr3_nt: TGTGCCAGCAGTTACTCCCGACAGGCCGGGGGCTACACCTTC

j_call: TRBJ2-3
v_call: TRBV6-6
clone_size: once
d_call: TRBD2
cdr3_aa: CASSYSIAGGTDTQYF
cdr3_nt: TGTGCCAGCAGTTACTCGATTGCGGGGGGCACAGATACGCAGTATTTT

j_call: TRBJ2-7
v_call: TRBV5-8
clone_size: .
d_call: TRBD1
cdr3_aa: CASSLVGQGIYEQYF
cdr3_nt: TGTGCCAGCAGCTTGGTGGGACAGGGGATTTACGAGCAGTACTTC

j_call: TRBJ2-2
v_call: TRBV5-4
clone_size: .
d_call: .
cdr3_aa: CASSLIEVGELFF
cdr3_nt: TGTGCCAGCAGCTTGATAGAAGTCGGGGAGCTGTTTTTT

j_call: TRBJ2-1
v_call: TRBV7-2
clone_size: .
d_call: TRBD2
cdr3_aa: CASSLAGAYSYNEQFF
cdr3_nt: TGTGCCAGCAGCCTAGCGGGGGCCTACTCTTACAATGAGCAGTTCTTC

j_call: TRBJ1-3
v_call: TRBV24-1
clone_size: .
d_call: .
cdr3_aa: CATSDPPQKGNTIYF
cdr3_nt: TGTGCCACCAGTGACCCCCCACAGAAGGGAAACACCATATATTTT

j_call: TRBJ1-5
v_call: TRBV10-3
clone_size: .
d_call: TRBD1
cdr3_aa: CATSDRGGGARYQPQHF
cdr3_nt: TGTGCCACCAGCGACAGGGGTGGGGGAGCGCGATATCAGCCCCAGCATTTT

j_call: TRBJ2-2
v_call: TRBV27
clone_size: .
d_call: TRBD2
cdr3_aa: CASSLGTSGTGELFF
cdr3_nt: TGTGCCAGCAGCCTCGGGACTAGCGGTACCGGGGAGCTGTTTTTT

j_call: TRBJ2-4
v_call: TRBV30
clone_size: .
d_call: .
cdr3_aa: CAWSKSSKNIQYF
cdr3_nt: TGTGCCTGGAGTAAGAGTTCCAAAAACATTCAGTACTTC

j_call: TRBJ2-7
v_call: TRBV28
clone_size: .
d_call: TRBD2
cdr3_aa: CASRPSGETSGRVEGGQYF
cdr3_nt: TGTGCCAGCAGGCCTTCGGGGGAGACTAGCGGGAGGGTGGAAGGAGGGCAGTACTTC

j_call: TRBJ1-4
v_call: TRBV25-1
clone_size: .
d_call: TRBD1
cdr3_aa: CASRPAGGAREKLFF
cdr3_nt: TGTGCCAGCAGACCTGCAGGGGGCGCGAGGGAAAAACTGTTTTTT

j_call: TRBJ1-5
v_call: TRBV27
clone_size: .
d_call: .
cdr3_aa: CASSFLADYSNQPQHF
cdr3_nt: TGTGCCAGCAGTTTCTTGGCAGACTATAGCAATCAGCCCCAGCATTTT

j_call: TRBJ1-4
v_call: TRBV3-1/TRBV3-2
clone_size: .
d_call: TRBD1
cdr3_aa: CASSPGGGANEKLFF
cdr3_nt: TGTGCCAGCAGCCCCGGAGGGGGCGCTAATGAAAAACTGTTTTTT

j_call: TRBJ1-1
v_call: TRBV27
clone_size: .
d_call: .
cdr3_aa: CASSVRRDTEAFF
cdr3_nt: TGTGCCAGCAGTGTGAGGAGAGACACTGAAGCTTTCTTT

j_call: TRBJ1-1
v_call: TRBV20-1
clone_size: .
d_call: .
cdr3_aa: CSASQVNTEAFF
cdr3_nt: TGCAGTGCTAGTCAGGTGAACACTGAAGCTTTCTTT

j_call: TRBJ2-3
v_call: TRBV25-1
clone_size: .
d_call: TRBD1
cdr3_aa: CASETRRDRAPSTDTQYF
cdr3_nt: TGTGCCAGCGAGACCCGAAGGGACAGAGCCCCTAGCACAGATACGCAGTATTTT

j_call: TRBJ2-1
v_call: TRBV9
clone_size: .
d_call: TRBD2
cdr3_aa: CASSMRGGKDEQFF
cdr3_nt: TGTGCCAGCAGCATGCGCGGGGGGAAGGATGAGCAGTTCTTC

j_call: TRBJ2-4
v_call: TRBV2
clone_size: .
d_call: .
cdr3_aa: CASSDRGGRGAYNIQYF
cdr3_nt: TGTGCCAGCAGTGACCGCGGGGGTCGGGGGGCATATAACATTCAGTACTTC

j_call: TRBJ1-5
v_call: TRBV2
clone_size: .
d_call: .
cdr3_aa: CASSEAVFGVWGDQPQHF
cdr3_nt: TGTGCCAGCAGTGAAGCGGTGTTTGGGGTATGGGGGGATCAGCCCCAGCATTTT

j_call: TRBJ1-1
v_call: TRBV3-1/TRBV3-2
clone_size: .
d_call: .
cdr3_aa: CASSRQIDRNTEAFF
cdr3_nt: TGTGCCAGCAGCCGGCAGATCGACAGGAACACTGAAGCTTTCTTT

j_call: TRBJ2-1
v_call: TRBV2
clone_size: .
d_call: .
cdr3_aa: CASKQAQATYNEQFF
cdr3_nt: TGTGCCAGCAAACAGGCCCAGGCAACCTACAATGAGCAGTTCTTC

j_call: TRBJ2-3
v_call: TRBV28
clone_size: .
d_call: TRBD1
cdr3_aa: CASSLPLPGTGISTDTQYF
cdr3_nt: TGTGCCAGCAGTCTCCCCCTTCCCGGGACAGGGATTAGCACAGATACGCAGTATTTT

j_call: TRBJ2-4
v_call: TRBV28
clone_size: .
d_call: .
cdr3_aa: CASSLLLIRRRGPAKNIQYF
cdr3_nt: TGTGCCAGCAGTTTATTATTGATTAGGAGGAGGGGTCCAGCCAAAAACATTCAGTACTTC

j_call: TRBJ2-6
v_call: TRBV9
clone_size: .
d_call: .
cdr3_aa: CASVSNRYEPGANVLTF
cdr3_nt: TGTGCCAGCGTATCAAACAGGTACGAACCTGGGGCCAACGTCCTGACTTTC

j_call: TRBJ2-2
v_call: TRBV7-2
clone_size: .
d_call: .
cdr3_aa: CASSLRGPHTGELFF
cdr3_nt: TGTGCCAGCAGCTTGCGGGGACCGCACACCGGGGAGCTGTTTTTT

j_call: TRBJ1-2
v_call: TRBV6-6
clone_size: .
d_call: .
cdr3_aa: CASSYSIGVYGYTF
cdr3_nt: TGTGCCAGCAGTTACTCGATAGGGGTCTATGGCTACACCTTC

j_call: TRBJ1-6
v_call: TRBV28
clone_size: .
d_call: .
cdr3_aa: CASSLPYNSPLHF
cdr3_nt: TGTGCCAGCAGTTTACCATATAATTCACCCCTCCACTTT

j_call: TRBJ1-6
v_call: TRBV5-1
clone_size: few
d_call: .
cdr3_aa: CASSLGPEEGQNSPLHF
cdr3_nt: TGCGCCAGCAGCTTGGGGCCCGAGGAGGGGCAAAATTCACCCCTCCACTTT

j_call: TRBJ2-2
v_call: TRBV7-3
clone_size: .
d_call: .
cdr3_aa: CASSFGNTGELFF
cdr3_nt: TGTGCCAGCAGCTTCGGGAACACCGGGGAGCTGTTTTTT

j_call: TRBJ2-7
v_call: TRBV10-3
clone_size: .
d_call: .
cdr3_aa: CATIPRTESYEQYF
cdr3_nt: TGTGCCACGATCCCCCGGACAGAAAGCTACGAGCAGTACTTC

j_call: TRBJ1-1
v_call: TRBV6-1
clone_size: many
d_call: .
cdr3_aa: CASSEISWVKGPNTEAFF
cdr3_nt: TGTGCCAGCAGTGAAATATCGTGGGTGAAGGGGCCAAACACTGAAGCTTTCTTT

j_call: TRBJ2-7
v_call: TRBV5-4
clone_size: .
d_call: TRBD2
cdr3_aa: CASSFKRGSLEVQYF
cdr3_nt: TGTGCCAGCAGCTTTAAGCGGGGGAGCCTGGAGGTGCAGTACTTC

j_call: TRBJ1-1
v_call: TRBV3-1/TRBV3-2
clone_size: .
d_call: .
cdr3_aa: CASSPQTGWNTEAFF
cdr3_nt: TGTGCCAGCAGCCCACAGACAGGCTGGAACACTGAAGCTTTCTTT